The 4 T cell receptor beta chains below were found in one sample sequenced in a study of blood T cell repertoires in COVID-19. Clones were read by immunoSEQ multiplex PCR, and TCRdb kept only the in-frame ones, dropping some. The profile shows 250,000 to 350,000 clones, almost 90% of them singletons. Input material: peripheral blood. These TCRs come from a woman under 40 with COVID-19, enrolled during active disease.

This chain connects TRBV27 to TRBJ2-1, with 12 bases matching TRBD2. Losses at the gene ends were 8 bases for V and 8 bases for J; bases not matched to a gene: 4. The CDR3 totals 13 residues. Per the germline V gene, CDR1 is MNHEY and CDR2 is SMNVEV (reference sequence). Here the CDR3 reads CASASGRVDEQFF. The CDR3 DNA sequence: TGTGCCAGCGCTAGCGGGAGGGTTGATGAGCAGTTCTTC.

The chain recombines TRBV7-8 with TRBJ2-3, with 11 bases identical to TRBD2. CDR3 length equals 16 residues. From germline, CDR1 is SGHVS and CDR2 FQNEAQ. V was pared by 1 base and J by 2 bases, with 2 bases of the junction left unmatched. The CDR3 nucleotides are TGTGCCAGCAGCTTAGTAGCGGGAGGGTCCACAGATACGCAGTATTTT. It yields the protein CASSLVAGGSTDTQYF. Using reference TRBV7-8 and TRBJ2-3 for the parts outside the CDR3, the full variable domain is GAGVSQSPRYKVAKRGQDVALRCDPISGHVSLFWYQQALGQGPEFLTYFQNEAQLDKSGLPSDRFFAERPEGSVSTLKIQRTQQEDSAVYLCASSLVAGGSTDTQYFGPGTRLTVL.

The J gene is TRBJ2-7, the V gene TRBV19, with 10 bases matching TRBD2. This CDR3 is 16 amino acids long. CDR1 is LNHDA and CDR2 is SQIVND in the germline V gene (reference sequence). Germline trimming cut 0 bases from V and 4 bases from J; bases unmatched to any gene: 6. The DNA of the CDR3 is TGTGCCAGTAGTATAGAAGGAACTAGCGGGACTTACGAGCAGTACTTC. Amino acids: CASSIEGTSGTYEQYF.

This chain joins TRBV27 and TRBJ2-7; 12 nucleotides match TRBD2. CDR3 length: 15 residues. V lost 6 bases, J lost 2 bases, and 5 bases stayed unmatched. Germline values: CDR1 MNHEY, CDR2 SMNVEV (reference sequence). The CDR3 region has the DNA TGTGCCAGCAGCACGACTAGCGGGGGTCCCTACGAGCAGTACTTC. The encoded protein is CASSTTSGGPYEQYF.